This TCR beta chain derives from a study of blood T cell repertoires in COVID-19. Across the whole study: Specimens from acute and convalescent COVID-19 originated in the United States, Italy and Spain. Nucleic acid was either cDNA or gDNA, and it came from T cells, B-cell-depleted T cells, or PBMCs.

Germline V gene data show CDR1 as SEHNR and CDR2 as FQNEAQ (reference sequence). Trimming cost V 3 bases and J 3 bases; bases outside gene matches: 6. The CDR3 has 15 amino acids. The study recruited people aged about 18 to 90 years across approximately 24 US areas. The study assigned cohorts using participant-reported clinical history. TCRdb's copy holds only in-frame clones and misses some; the assay was immunoSEQ multiplex PCR. The profile shows 300,000 to 400,000 clones, about 86% of them singletons. This TCR was recovered from a middle-aged woman with acute COVID-19. The chain employs TRBV7-9 and TRBJ2-3; 7 nucleotides align to TRBD2. The sequenced material came from PBMCs or T cells enriched from blood (not recorded which). CDR3 in amino acids: CASSLYQRGTDTQYF. CDR3 bases: TGTGCCAGCAGCTTGTACCAGCGGGGTACAGATACGCAGTATTTT. Using reference TRBV7-9 and TRBJ2-3 for the parts outside the CDR3, the full variable domain is DTGVSQNPRHKITKRGQNVTFRCDPISEHNRLYWYRQTLGQGPEFLTYFQNEAQLEKSRLLSDRFSAERPKGSFSTLEIQRTEQGDSAMYLCASSLYQRGTDTQYFGPGTRLTVL.